The 25 T cell receptor beta chains reported below all come from one sample, sequenced in a study of T cell responses to AZD1222 COVID-19 vaccine. The assay was immunoSEQ multiplex PCR, and TCRdb's table has in-frame clones only and misses some. The profile covers roughly 170,000 clones, with roughly nine tenths appearing a single time and 1.9% taken by the ten largest. Sequencing used peripheral blood, obtained on day 0 of AZD1222 vaccination. These receptor sequences come from an adult in good health.

This clone appeared a few times. V usage is TRBV7-2 and J usage is TRBJ1-5; D is unclear. CDR3 size: 13 residues. Germline CDR1 and CDR2: SGHTA and FQGNSA. Trimming removed 2 bases at V and 5 bases at J, with 7 bases between. The CDR3 bases are TGTGCCAGCAGCTTAAACCAATATCAGCCCCAGCATTTT. Translating it yields CASSLNQYQPQHF.

This sequence joins TRBV5-1 and TRBJ1-6; tentative D call: TRBD1 (5 bases). Trimming took 0 bases from V and 10 from J, leaving 11 bases between them. This CDR3 comprises 14 residues. Germline V gives CDR1 SGHRS, CDR2 YFSETQ. CDR3 nucleotides: TGCGCCAGCAGCTTGGGAGGGGAACGGTCACCCCTCCACTTT. Protein product: CASSLGGERSPLHF.

This chain links TRBV27 with TRBJ1-5; D gene uncertain. Germline V gene sequence: CDR1 MNHEY, CDR2 SMNVEV (reference sequence). V dropped 2 bases and J dropped 0 bases, with 8 bases sitting between them. The CDR3 loop spans 15 amino acids. The CDR3 is CASSLSPYSNQPQHF. In DNA form, the CDR3 reads TGTGCCAGCAGTTTAAGCCCTTATAGCAATCAGCCCCAGCATTTT.

V is TRBV30 and J is TRBJ1-1, with unresolved D. In germline, CDR1 is GTSNPN, CDR2 SVGIG (reference sequence). The CDR3 contains 12 residues. V was clipped by 8 bases and J by 1 base, with 11 bases between them. This CDR3 reads CAGDAGNTEAFF. DNA of the CDR3: TGTGCCGGAGACGCTGGGAACACTGAAGCTTTCTTT.

This clone has just one count. This chain uses TRBV28 with TRBJ1-1, with D possibly TRBD1 on 5 matching bases. The germline V gene encodes CDR1 MDHEN and CDR2 SYDVKM. V gave up 6 bases and J gave up 7 bases, with 18 bases separating them. This CDR3 has 14 amino acids. DNA of the CDR3: TGTGCCAGCAGGGCGCCCGGTGGGGGTAATGAAGCTTTCTTT. Translating gives CASRAPGGGNEAFF.

The J gene is TRBJ2-1, the V gene TRBV6-2 or TRBV6-3; TRBD2 aligns across 9 bases. The V segment lost 0 bases and the J segment 9 bases; nucleotides outside the gene matches: 18. Germline values: CDR1 MNHEY, CDR2 SVGEGT. The CDR3 contains 19 residues. In nucleotides, the CDR3 is TGTGCCAGCAGTTACTCGGCGGGGACTAGCTTTGAGTGGGTTCCTGAGCAGTTCTTC. As protein: CASSYSAGTSFEWVPEQFF.

The chain employs TRBV6-5 and TRBJ1-5; D unresolved. Germline-derived CDR1 and CDR2 are MNHEY and SVGAGI. The CDR3 runs 12 residues. V lost 6 bases to trimming and J lost 5 bases, with 8 bases between them. The CDR3 nucleotides are TGTGCCAGCAGATGGGGAGATCAGCCCCAGCATTTT. It yields the protein CASRWGDQPQHF.

The gene calls are TRBV18 and TRBJ2-7; D is possibly TRBD1 (5 bases). Germline lookup yields CDR1 KGHSH and CDR2 LQKENI. This CDR3 has 13 amino acids. The ends were cut back, 3 bases at V and 6 bases at J, with 12 bases in the middle. The CDR3 reads CASSPGHGSEQYF. As DNA, the CDR3 is TGTGCCAGCTCACCTGGACACGGCTCCGAGCAGTACTTC.

The chain carries TRBV28 and TRBJ1-2; D is undetermined. Trimming cost V 5 bases and J 4 bases, with 17 bases left between them. Germline lookup yields CDR1 MDHEN and CDR2 SYDVKM. This CDR3 comprises 15 residues. CDR3 sequence reads: CASSTDGKSGYGYTF. CDR3 nucleotides: TGTGCCAGCAGTACGGACGGGAAATCGGGCTATGGCTACACCTTC.

This sequence joins TRBV7-9 and TRBJ2-1; D is ambiguous. The V end was cut by 0 bases, the J end by 1 base, with 4 bases between. The CDR3 has 14 residues. Germline-derived CDR1 and CDR2 are SEHNR and FQNEAQ (reference sequence). The CDR3 reads CASSLAQSYNEQFF. The CDR3 coding sequence is TGTGCCAGCAGCTTAGCACAGTCCTACAATGAGCAGTTCTTC.

This chain uses TRBV19 with TRBJ1-2; D is uncertain. Trimming shortened V by 7 bases and J by 0 bases, and 15 bases separated the two germline ends. Germline CDR1 is LNHDA and CDR2 is SQIVND (reference sequence). This CDR3 spans 15 amino acids. The CDR3 DNA follows: TGTGCCAGTACCAGATCCACAGCGCCTAACTATGGCTACACCTTC. Amino acids: CASTRSTAPNYGYTF.

The gene calls are TRBV5-1 and TRBJ2-2; D tentatively reads TRBD1 or TRBD2 (5 bases each). The germline gives CDR1 SGHRS, CDR2 YFSETQ. With 4 bases removed from V and 5 bases from J, the gap between germline ends came to 15 bases. The CDR3 consists of 15 residues. The CDR3 DNA is TGCGCCAGCAGCGGGAGACAGTCAGAGACCGGGGAGCTGTTTTTT. It encodes CASSGRQSETGELFF.

The rearrangement uses TRBV7-8 and TRBJ1-1; 8 bases are shared with TRBD1. V shed 4 bases, J shed 5 bases, and the junction held 9 bases outside the gene matches. CDR1 SGHVS and CDR2 FQNEAQ come from the germline V gene. CDR3 length equals 15 residues. CDR3 residues: CASSSDRGLGTEAFF. DNA for the CDR3: TGTGCCAGCAGCTCCGACAGGGGTTTAGGGACTGAAGCTTTCTTT. The full variable domain, in which reference TRBV7-8 and TRBJ1-1 provide the parts outside the CDR3, is GAGVSQSPRYKVAKRGQDVALRCDPISGHVSLFWYQQALGQGPEFLTYFQNEAQLDKSGLPSDRFFAERPEGSVSTLKIQRTQQEDSAVYLCASSSDRGLGTEAFFGQGTRLTVV.

The J gene is TRBJ1-1, the V gene TRBV5-6, with D uncertain. This CDR3 spans 11 amino acids. V was clipped by 0 bases and J by 4 bases, with 1 base between them. From germline, CDR1 is SGHDT and CDR2 YYEEEE. The CDR3 spells CASSLATEAFF. DNA for the CDR3: TGTGCCAGCAGCTTGGCCACTGAAGCTTTCTTT.

The chain combines TRBV10-3 with TRBJ1-5; no reliable D call. Trimming took 0 bases from V and 0 from J, leaving 6 bases between them. Germline CDR1 and CDR2: ENHRY and SYGVKD. The CDR3 consists of 15 residues. The CDR3 here is CAISESGNSNQPQHF. Here the CDR3 DNA reads TGTGCCATCAGTGAGTCGGGGAATAGCAATCAGCCCCAGCATTTT.

The V and J genes are TRBV6-5 and TRBJ1-3; no definite D call. Germline CDR1 MNHEY, CDR2 SVGAGI. Between the trimmed V and J ends, which lost 6 bases and 2 bases, there was a span of 8 bases. The CDR3 extends over 13 amino acids. The CDR3 nucleotides are TGTGCCAGCAGCCCCACCCCTGGAAACACCATATATTTT. Its protein product is CASSPTPGNTIYF.

The rearrangement links TRBV30 to TRBJ1-1; the D gene is possibly TRBD1 (5 bases). The germline CDR1 and CDR2 sequences are GTSNPN and SVGIG (reference sequence). Trimming shortened V by 1 base and J by 0 bases, and 15 bases separated the two germline ends. The length of the CDR3 is 16 residues. Here the CDR3 reads CAWSASIGTVNTEAFF. The CDR3 bases are TGTGCCTGGAGTGCCTCAATCGGGACGGTGAACACTGAAGCTTTCTTT.

This chain uses TRBV20-1 with TRBJ1-2; tentative D call: TRBD1 (6 bases). Germline assignment: CDR1 DFQATT and CDR2 SNEGSKA (reference sequence). The CDR3 totals 14 residues. V was clipped by 3 bases and J by 4 bases, with 15 bases between them. The CDR3 region is CSASPQGRIYGYTF. The CDR3 DNA sequence: TGCAGTGCTAGTCCCCAGGGGAGGATCTATGGCTACACCTTC.

This rearrangement joins TRBV7-9 to TRBJ1-1; D remains ambiguous. V shed 3 bases and J shed 4 bases, with 9 bases lying between them. The germline V gene encodes CDR1 SEHNR and CDR2 FQNEAQ (reference sequence). This CDR3 contains 13 residues. Here the CDR3 DNA reads TGTGCCAGCAGCTTTAGTTATGGCACTGAAGCTTTCTTT. It yields the protein CASSFSYGTEAFF.

The chain has TRBV10-1 and TRBJ2-7; 13 nucleotides match TRBD2. Germline CDR1 is WNHNN and CDR2 is SYGVQD (reference sequence). CDR3 size: 17 residues. After removal of 7 bases from V and 4 bases from J, the junction contained 13 bases not matched to a gene. CDR3 in amino acids: CASTYTSGTSGVYEQYF. CDR3 DNA sequence: TGCGCCAGCACCTACACATCAGGGACTAGCGGGGTGTACGAGCAGTACTTC.

The chain joins TRBV9 to TRBJ2-7, with 7 bases that match TRBD2. The germline gives CDR1 SGDLS, CDR2 YYNGEE. Unmatched junction bases numbered 11, after V lost 3 bases and J lost 2 bases. This CDR3 spans 16 amino acids. CDR3 DNA: TGTGCCAGCAGCGCCTCCGGGACGGCGGGAGCCTACGAGCAGTACTTC. It yields the protein CASSASGTAGAYEQYF.

The rearrangement uses TRBV30 and TRBJ1-2, with D maybe TRBD1 (5 bases). CDR3 length equals 15 residues. V was trimmed by 0 bases and J by 7 bases, leaving 18 bases between them. From germline, CDR1 is GTSNPN and CDR2 SVGIG (reference sequence). In nucleotides, the CDR3 is TGTGCCTGGAGTGTAATTCCCGGGACGAAGAGTGGCTACACCTTC. This gives the protein CAWSVIPGTKSGYTF.

The chain uses TRBV7-3 and TRBJ1-1; D not resolved. Germline values: CDR1 SGHTA, CDR2 FQGTGA. This CDR3 has 13 residues. Trimming removed 1 base at V and 5 bases at J, with 8 bases between. The chain's CDR3 is CASSLIERTEAFF. CDR3 nucleotide sequence: TGTGCCAGCAGCTTAATCGAGAGGACTGAAGCTTTCTTT.

This chain links TRBV4-1 with TRBJ2-1; TRBD1 agrees at 7 bases. The germline V gene encodes CDR1 MGHRA and CDR2 YSYEKL. The CDR3 contains 15 residues. J lost 3 bases, V lost 4 bases, and 6 bases had no gene match. The CDR3 region is CASSPQQGIYNEQFF. The CDR3 DNA reads TGCGCCAGCAGCCCCCAACAGGGGATCTACAATGAGCAGTTCTTC.

The rearrangement links TRBV7-2 to TRBJ2-7; no clear D. This CDR3 has 13 amino acids. V was clipped by 4 bases and J by 2 bases, with 9 bases between them. The germline V gene has CDR1 SGHTA and CDR2 FQGNSA. Written as DNA, the CDR3 is TGTGCCAGCAGCTCAACCCATACCTACGAGCAGTACTTC. The encoded protein is CASSSTHTYEQYF.